This TCR beta chain came from a study of technical replicates of blood from a handful of donors. V was cut by 1 base and J by 13 bases, with 13 bases left in between. The CDR3 spans 11 residues. From germline, CDR1 is SQVTM and CDR2 ANQGSEA. TCRdb keeps only in-frame clones here, not all; method: immunoSEQ multiplex PCR. The sample consists of roughly 70,000 clones, 90% of them appearing once. This chain uses TRBV29-1 with TRBJ1-1, with D maybe TRBD1 (6 bases). This TCR derives from a human donor in good health. Some clones in this sample may be carry-over from other donors' samples. The sample taken for sequencing was PBMCs. The CDR3 bases are TGCAGCGTTGAAGTAGCCAGGGGTGGTTTCTTT. Translated, it gives CSVEVARGGFF.